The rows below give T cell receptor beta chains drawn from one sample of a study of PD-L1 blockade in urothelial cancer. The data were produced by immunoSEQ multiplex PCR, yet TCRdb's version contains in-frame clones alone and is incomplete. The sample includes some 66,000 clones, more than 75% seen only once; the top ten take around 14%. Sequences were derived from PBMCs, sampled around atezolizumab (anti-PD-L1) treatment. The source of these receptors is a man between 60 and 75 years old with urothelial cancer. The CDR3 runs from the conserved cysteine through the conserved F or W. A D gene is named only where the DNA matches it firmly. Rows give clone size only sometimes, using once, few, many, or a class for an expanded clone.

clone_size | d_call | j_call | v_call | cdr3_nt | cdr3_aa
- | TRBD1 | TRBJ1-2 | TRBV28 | TGTGCCAGCAGCCGACTCCGGGACAGGCTGGCGGGCTACACCTTC | CASSRLRDRLAGYTF
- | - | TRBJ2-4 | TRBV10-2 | TGCGCCAGCAGCCCCGGGAACATTCAGTACTTC | CASSPGNIQYF
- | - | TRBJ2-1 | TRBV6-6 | TGTGCCAGCAGTTACGTCAGGGTCGGGAATGAGCAGTTCTTC | CASSYVRVGNEQFF
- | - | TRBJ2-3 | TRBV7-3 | TGTGCCAGCAGCTTAAGTCCAGGGGCAGATACGCAGTATTTT | CASSLSPGADTQYF
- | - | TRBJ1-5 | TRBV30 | TGTGCCGGGGGCCACGGTTTTGACAATCAGCCCCAGCATTTT | CAGGHGFDNQPQHF
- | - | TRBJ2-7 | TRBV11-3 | TGTGCCAGCAGCGGGCAGGTAACCGAGCAGTACTTC | CASSGQVTEQYF
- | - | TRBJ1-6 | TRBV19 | TGTGCCAGTAGTACCTTAAATAATTCACCCCTCCACTTT | CASSTLNNSPLHF
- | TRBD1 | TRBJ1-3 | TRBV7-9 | TGTGCCAGCAGCGAGGACAGGGAGGGTGGAAACACCATATATTTT | CASSEDREGGNTIYF
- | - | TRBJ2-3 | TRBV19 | TGTGCCAGTATGGCCCCAGATACGCAGTATTTT | CASMAPDTQYF
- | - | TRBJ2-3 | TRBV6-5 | TGTGCCAGCAGTTACGCGGCAGCTAACACAGATACGCAGTATTTT | CASSYAAANTDTQYF
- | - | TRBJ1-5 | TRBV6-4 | TGTGCCAGCAGTGTTGGAGAGAATCAGCCCCAGCATTTT | CASSVGENQPQHF
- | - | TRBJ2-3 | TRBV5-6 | TGTGCCAGCAGCCCACAGGGCTATACGCAGTATTTT | CASSPQGYTQYF
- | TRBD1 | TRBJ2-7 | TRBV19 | TGTGCCAGTAGTAACCAGGGGGAAAGCTACGAGCAGTACTTC | CASSNQGESYEQYF
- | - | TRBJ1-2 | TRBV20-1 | TGCAGTGCTGCCGGGGGCTACACCTTC | CSAAGGYTF
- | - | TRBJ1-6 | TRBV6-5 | TGTGCCAGCAGACGAGCACAGGGAAATTCACCCCTCCACTTT | CASRRAQGNSPLHF
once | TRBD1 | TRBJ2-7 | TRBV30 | TGTGCCTGGAGTGTTGTTGTAGGGGGCAGCGAGCAGTACTTC | CAWSVVVGGSEQYF
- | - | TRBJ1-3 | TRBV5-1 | TGCGCCAGCAGCTTGTGGGGGGGCTCTGGAAACACCATATATTTT | CASSLWGGSGNTIYF